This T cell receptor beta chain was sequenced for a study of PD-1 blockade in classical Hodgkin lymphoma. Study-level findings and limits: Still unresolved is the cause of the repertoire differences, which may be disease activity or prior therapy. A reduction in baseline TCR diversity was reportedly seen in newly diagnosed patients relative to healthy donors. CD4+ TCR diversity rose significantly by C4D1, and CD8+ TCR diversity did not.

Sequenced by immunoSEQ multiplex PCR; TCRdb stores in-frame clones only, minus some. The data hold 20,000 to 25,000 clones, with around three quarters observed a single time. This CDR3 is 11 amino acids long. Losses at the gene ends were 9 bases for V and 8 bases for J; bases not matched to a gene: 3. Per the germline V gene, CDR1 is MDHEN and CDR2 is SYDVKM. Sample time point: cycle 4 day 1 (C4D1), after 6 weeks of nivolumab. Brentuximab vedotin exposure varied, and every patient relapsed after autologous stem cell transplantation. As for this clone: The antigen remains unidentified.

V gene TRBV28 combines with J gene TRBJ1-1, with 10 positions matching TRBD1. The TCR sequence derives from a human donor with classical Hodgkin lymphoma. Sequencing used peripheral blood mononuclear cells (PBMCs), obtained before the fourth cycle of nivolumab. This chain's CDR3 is CASGTGAEAFF. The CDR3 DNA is TGTGCCAGTGGGACAGGGGCAGAAGCTTTCTTT.